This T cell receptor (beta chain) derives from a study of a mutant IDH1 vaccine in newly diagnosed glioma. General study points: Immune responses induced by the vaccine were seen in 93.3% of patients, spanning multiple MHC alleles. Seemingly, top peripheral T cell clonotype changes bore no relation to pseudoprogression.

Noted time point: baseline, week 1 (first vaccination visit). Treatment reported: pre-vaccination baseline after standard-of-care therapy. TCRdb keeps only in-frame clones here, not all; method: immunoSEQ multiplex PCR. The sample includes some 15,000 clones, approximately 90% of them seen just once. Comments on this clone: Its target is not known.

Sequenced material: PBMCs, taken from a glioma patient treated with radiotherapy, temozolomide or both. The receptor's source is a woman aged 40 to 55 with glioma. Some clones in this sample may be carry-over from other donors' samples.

The CDR3 coding sequence is TGTGCCATCAGTGAGCAGGGACAGGAATACAATGAGCAGTTCTTC. Translation gives CAISEQGQEYNEQFF. The chain links TRBV10-3 to TRBJ2-1, with 8 positions matching TRBD1. Trimming cost V 2 bases and J 4 bases; bases outside gene matches: 4. Germline V gene sequence: CDR1 ENHRY, CDR2 SYGVKD. The CDR3 covers 15 residues.